The next 22 T cell receptor beta chains were all read from a single sample in a study of T-cell reconstitution after alpha-beta-depleted transplantation in children. The library targeted TCRbeta and was prepared with unique molecular identifiers. TCRdb re-analysed the PCR reads in MiXCR, keeping a single row per CDR3 protein. The table lists about 140,000 distinct CDR3 sequences, around 8.8% of them singletons. The sequencing here drew on PBMCs, mostly from graft donor cells, taken 180 days after TCRalphabeta/CD19-depleted stem cell transplant. These receptors originate from a female patient aged 2 to 10 who had a stem cell transplant for congenital amegakaryocytic thrombocytopenia, so the T cells may come from the graft donor.

This clonotype came up a few times. The chain couples TRBV7-8 to TRBJ2-7; TRBD2 might be the D (6 bases). V was cut by 3 bases and J by 0 bases, with 12 bases left in between. Germline V CDR1 and CDR2: SGHVS, FQNEAQ. This CDR3 region has 15 residues. DNA for the CDR3: TGTGCCAGCAGCTTGACTAGGAGAGGCTCCTACGAGCAGTACTTC. Its translation is CASSLTRRGSYEQYF.

The sample holds many counts of this clonotype. The gene calls are TRBV5-1 and TRBJ2-1; TRBD2 aligns across 10 bases. Germline trimming cut 0 bases from V and 5 bases from J; bases unmatched to any gene: 5. This CDR3 has 16 residues. The germline V gene has CDR1 SGHRS and CDR2 YFSETQ. The DNA for the CDR3 is TGCGCCAGCAGCTTGGGTTTTCTAGCGGGAGACAATGAGCAGTTCTTC. This encodes CASSLGFLAGDNEQFF.

This clonotype was recorded at least ten times. The rearrangement links TRBV12-3 or TRBV12-4 to TRBJ2-5; 8 bases line up with TRBD2. The trim removed 6 bases at V and 2 bases at J, leaving 2 bases unmatched. CDR3 length: 13 amino acids. This CDR3 is CASRVAGQETQYF. The CDR3 DNA sequence: TGTGCCAGCAGGGTAGCGGGGCAAGAGACCCAGTACTTC.

This clonotype was counted ten times or more. This rearrangement joins TRBV5-1 to TRBJ2-7; 7 bases match TRBD2. Germline V gene sequence: CDR1 SGHRS, CDR2 YFSETQ. The V gene end was trimmed by 4 bases and the J gene end by 5 bases; junction bases not matched to a gene: 15. There are 16 residues in the CDR3. CDR3 sequence: CASSRPGTTLGDEQYF. The CDR3 bases are TGCGCCAGCAGCAGACCCGGGACTACACTCGGTGACGAGCAGTACTTC. Supplemented by reference TRBV5-1 and TRBJ2-7, the full variable domain reads KAGVTQTPRYLIKTRGQQVTLSCSPISGHRSVSWYQQTPGQGLQFLFEYFSETQRNKGNFPGRFSGRQFSNSRSEMNVSTLELGDSALYLCASSRPGTTLGDEQYFGPGTRLTVT.

This clonotype has a count of ten or more. The chain employs TRBV5-1 and TRBJ2-7; 8 bases fit TRBD2. Per the germline V gene, CDR1 is SGHRS and CDR2 is YFSETQ. CDR3 length: 14 amino acids. V dropped 3 bases and J dropped 6; count of bases not matched to a gene: 8. The CDR3 region is CASSSTGGPFEQYF. CDR3 nucleotide sequence: TGCGCCAGCAGCTCCACGGGGGGGCCATTCGAGCAGTACTTC. Variable domain in full (rest from reference TRBV5-1 and TRBJ2-7): KAGVTQTPRYLIKTRGQQVTLSCSPISGHRSVSWYQQTPGQGLQFLFEYFSETQRNKGNFPGRFSGRQFSNSRSEMNVSTLELGDSALYLCASSSTGGPFEQYFGPGTRLTVT.

This clonotype was picked up many times. The chain joins TRBV29-1 to TRBJ1-1; D not resolved. Germline lookup yields CDR1 SQVTM and CDR2 ANQGSEA. With 4 bases removed from V and 8 bases from J, the gap between germline ends came to 8 bases. The CDR3 has 10 residues. The CDR3 reads CSVVGSEAFF. In DNA form, the CDR3 reads TGCAGCGTTGTGGGAAGCGAAGCTTTCTTT.

At least ten counts were recorded for this clonotype. The J gene is TRBJ2-5, the V gene TRBV29-1; possible D gene TRBD2, 5 bases. Germline CDR1 is SQVTM and CDR2 is ANQGSEA. CDR3 length: 11 residues. The germline V and J ends were trimmed by 7 bases and 5 bases, with 11 bases remaining between them. CDR3 residues: CSARETETQYF. DNA for the CDR3: TGCAGCGCTAGGGAGACGGAGACCCAGTACTTC.

The sample holds many counts of this clonotype. This chain uses TRBV6-1 with TRBJ2-7, with D perhaps TRBD1 (6 bases). Germline CDR1 and CDR2: MNHNS and SASEGT. Trimming left V 5 bases short and J 6 bases short, with 14 bases between. This CDR3 region has 13 residues. The CDR3 DNA reads TGTGCCAGCAGTAAACACCAGGGGACCGAGCAGTACTTC. This encodes CASSKHQGTEQYF.

This clonotype was found many times. The CDR3 protein is CASSLGAPNTEAFF. The CDR3 DNA sequence: TGCGCCAGCAGCTTGGGGGCGCCGAACACTGAAGCTTTCTTT. The chain carries TRBV5-1 and TRBJ1-1; D not certain. The CDR3 covers 14 residues. Trimming took off 0 bases at V and 1 base at J, with 7 bases between the two ends. The V gene's germline CDR1 is SGHRS and CDR2 YFSETQ.

The chain uses TRBV11-2 and TRBJ2-5, with D unresolved. The CDR3 covers 12 residues. V was shortened by 4 bases and J by 5 bases, with 8 bases between the two germline ends. CDR1 and CDR2 from the germline V gene are SGHAT and FQNNGV. CDR3 DNA sequence: TGTGCCAGCAGCTCACACCGTGAGACCCAGTACTTC. The encoded protein is CASSSHRETQYF.

This clonotype has ten or more counts. The rearrangement joins TRBV29-1 to TRBJ1-1; D is ambiguous. Germline-derived CDR1 and CDR2 are SQVTM and ANQGSEA. The CDR3 runs 12 residues. V was clipped by 7 bases and J by 1 base, with 10 bases between them. This chain's CDR3 is CSATLPNTEAFF. DNA for the CDR3: TGCAGCGCCACCCTGCCGAACACTGAAGCTTTCTTT. The full variable domain, in which reference TRBV29-1 and TRBJ1-1 provide the parts outside the CDR3, is SAVISQKPSRDICQRGTSLTIQCQVDSQVTMMFWYRQQPGQSLTLIATANQGSEATYESGFVIDKFPISRPNLTFSTLTVSNMSPEDSSIYLCSATLPNTEAFFGQGTRLTVV.

A note on this clonotype: A much larger clone differs by one base, so this may be a read error. The rearrangement links TRBV28 to TRBJ2-2; the match to TRBD2 covers 7 bases. The germline CDR1 and CDR2 sequences are MDHEN and SYDVKM. The J segment lost 10 bases and the V segment lost 7 bases, leaving 15 bases of the junction unmatched. The CDR3 has 15 residues. CDR3 DNA: TGTGCCAGCATTGGGGCTAGCGGACAAAATGAGGAGCTGTTTTTT. It codes for CASIGASGQNEELFF.

The J gene is TRBJ2-3, the V gene TRBV12-3 or TRBV12-4, with 11 bases aligning to TRBD2. The CDR3 has 17 amino acids. V dropped 2 bases and J dropped 0; count of bases not matched to a gene: 4. CDR3 sequence reads: CASSLTTSGSSTDTQYF. In nucleotides, the CDR3 is TGTGCCAGCAGTTTAACCACTAGCGGGAGTAGCACAGATACGCAGTATTTT.

V is TRBV5-1 and J is TRBJ2-5, with TRBD2 matching over 12 bases. Germline assignment: CDR1 SGHRS and CDR2 YFSETQ. There are 16 residues in the CDR3. With V trimmed by 0 bases and J by 3 bases, 3 bases remained unmatched. The CDR3 bases are TGCGCCAGCAGCTTGGATCGACTAGCGGGGGAAGAGACCCAGTACTTC. Translation: CASSLDRLAGEETQYF.

This clonotype appeared many times. The chain couples TRBV7-9 to TRBJ2-3; the D is unclear. The CDR3 contains 15 residues. V was trimmed by 0 bases and J by 2 bases, leaving 9 bases between them. Germline V CDR1 and CDR2: SEHNR, FQNEAQ (reference sequence). The chain's CDR3 is CASSLATVDTDTQYF. The DNA for the CDR3 is TGTGCCAGCAGCTTAGCGACCGTGGACACAGATACGCAGTATTTT.

This clonotype was seen a handful of times. V and J are TRBV7-6 and TRBJ2-7; D is possibly TRBD2 (5 bases). Trimming shortened V by 2 bases and J by 2 bases, and 16 bases separated the two germline ends. The CDR3 has 16 amino acids. In germline, CDR1 is SGHVS, CDR2 FNYEAQ. The CDR3 is CASSLLRPGEPYEQYF. The CDR3 nucleotides read TGTGCCAGCAGCTTATTAAGACCCGGGGAACCCTACGAGCAGTACTTC.

This clonotype was seen a few times. The chain carries TRBV6-5 and TRBJ2-6; tentative D call: TRBD2 (5 bases). Germline V gene sequence: CDR1 MNHEY, CDR2 SVGAGI. This CDR3 has 16 residues. Trimming removed 2 bases at V and 0 bases at J, with 8 bases between. The CDR3 bases are TGTGCCAGCAGTTACCGGGATTTCTCTGGGGCCAACGTCCTGACTTTC. Protein sequence: CASSYRDFSGANVLTF.

The chain is built from TRBV11-2 and TRBJ2-2; D is uncertain. The CDR3 is 14 amino acids. The V gene lost 5 bases and the J gene lost 4 bases, with 11 bases spanning the gap. CDR1 SGHAT and CDR2 FQNNGV come from the germline V gene. CDR3 nucleotide sequence: TGTGCCAGCAGCCCCGTGGTGGCCACCGGGGAGCTGTTTTTT. Protein sequence: CASSPVVATGELFF.

In this sample, this clonotype turned up many times. This chain links TRBV13 with TRBJ2-5, with 10 bases fitting TRBD1. Looked up from germline, CDR1 is PRHDT and CDR2 is FYEKMQ (reference sequence). Unmatched junction bases numbered 10, after V lost 5 bases and J lost 4 bases. The CDR3 runs 16 residues. The DNA of the CDR3 is TGTGCCAGCAGCCGGCGGACAGGGGGATGGAGAGAGACCCAGTACTTC. It encodes CASSRRTGGWRETQYF.

The chain carries TRBV10-1 and TRBJ2-7; D not resolved. CDR3 length equals 12 residues. Trimming removed 2 bases from V and 2 bases from J, with 4 bases in between. From germline, CDR1 is WNHNN and CDR2 SYGVQD (reference sequence). The CDR3 sequence is CASSEGAYEQYF. CDR3 sequence (DNA): TGCGCCAGCAGTGAGGGGGCCTACGAGCAGTACTTC.

This clonotype has a handful of counts. The V call is TRBV19, the J call TRBJ2-5, with D perhaps TRBD1 or TRBD2 (5 bases each). CDR3 length: 15 amino acids. In germline, CDR1 is LNHDA, CDR2 SQIVND (reference sequence). V gave up 5 bases and J gave up 0 bases, with 13 bases separating them. The CDR3 sequence is CASSRDALYQETQYF. CDR3 nucleotide sequence: TGTGCCAGTAGTCGGGACGCTTTGTACCAAGAGACCCAGTACTTC. Drawing the rest from reference TRBV19 and TRBJ2-5, the complete variable domain is DGGITQSPKYLFRKEGQNVTLSCEQNLNHDAMYWYRQDPGQGLRLIYYSQIVNDFQKGDIAEGYSVSREKKESFPLTVTSAQKNPTAFYLCASSRDALYQETQYFGPGTRLLVL.

This clonotype was found many times. V gene TRBV12-3 or TRBV12-4 combines with J gene TRBJ2-1; unclear D gene. This CDR3 contains 15 residues. V lost 4 bases, J lost 0 bases, and 10 bases lay in between. The CDR3 DNA follows: TGTGCCAGCAGTTATGGGTCAAGCTCCTACAATGAGCAGTTCTTC. Protein product: CASSYGSSSYNEQFF.